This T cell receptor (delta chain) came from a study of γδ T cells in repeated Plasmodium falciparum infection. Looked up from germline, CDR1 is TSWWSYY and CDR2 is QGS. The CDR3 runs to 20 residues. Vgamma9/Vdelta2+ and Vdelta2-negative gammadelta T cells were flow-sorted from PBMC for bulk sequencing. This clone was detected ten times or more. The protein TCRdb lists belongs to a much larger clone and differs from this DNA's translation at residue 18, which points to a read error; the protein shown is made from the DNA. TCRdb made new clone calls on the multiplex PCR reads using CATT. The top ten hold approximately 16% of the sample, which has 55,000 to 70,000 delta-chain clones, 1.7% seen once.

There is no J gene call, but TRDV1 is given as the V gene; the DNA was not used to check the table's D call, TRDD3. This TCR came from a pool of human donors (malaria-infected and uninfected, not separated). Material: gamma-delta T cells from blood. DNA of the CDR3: TGTGCTCTTGGGGAACTTTCCTACTCCACAAGGGATCCAAAGGCCGATAAACCCATCTTT. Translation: CALGELSYSTRDPKADKPIF.